The sample holds one count of the clone carrying this T cell receptor (beta chain). The antigen remains undetermined. These data come from a study of PD-1 blockade in classical Hodgkin lymphoma. General study results and limits: Newly diagnosed patients were said to have less baseline TCR diversity than healthy donors did.

Time point here: newly diagnosed, previously untreated cHL patient sample. Untreated, newly diagnosed classical Hodgkin lymphoma PBMCs were comparators. Germline loops: CDR1 SGDLS, CDR2 YYNGEE. The CDR3 is made up of 16 amino acids. The junction had 3 bases not matched to a gene; V was cut back by 0 bases and J by 5 bases. Using immunoSEQ multiplex PCR, the repertoire was profiled, and TCRdb retains in-frame clones only, with some absent. The sample carries approximately 45,000 clones, approximately 90% recorded once. Specimen: peripheral blood mononuclear cells (PBMCs). The TCR comes from a human donor with classical Hodgkin lymphoma. The rearrangement joins TRBV9 to TRBJ2-1; 12 nucleotides match TRBD2. This chain's CDR3 is CASSVGTSGRNNEQFF. DNA for the CDR3: TGTGCCAGCAGCGTAGGTACTAGCGGGAGGAACAATGAGCAGTTCTTC. Supplemented by reference TRBV9 and TRBJ2-1, the full variable domain reads DSGVTQTPKHLITATGQRVTLRCSPRSGDLSVYWYQQSLDQGLQFLIQYYNGEERAKGNILERFSAQQFPDLHSELNLSSLELGDSALYFCASSVGTSGRNNEQFFGPGTRLTVL.